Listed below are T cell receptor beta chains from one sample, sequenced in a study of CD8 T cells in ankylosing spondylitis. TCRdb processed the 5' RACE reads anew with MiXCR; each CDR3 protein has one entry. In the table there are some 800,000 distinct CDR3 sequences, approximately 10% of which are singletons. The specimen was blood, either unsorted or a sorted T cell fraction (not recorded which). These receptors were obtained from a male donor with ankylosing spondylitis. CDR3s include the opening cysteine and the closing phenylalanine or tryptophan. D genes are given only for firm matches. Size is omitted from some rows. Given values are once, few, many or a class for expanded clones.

DNA: TGTGCCAGCAGTCCGAGGGGACAGCCTGGGGCCAACGTCCTGACTTTC
CDR3: CASSPRGQPGANVLTF
V: TRBV12-3/TRBV12-4
J: TRBJ2-6
D: TRBD1
size: few

DNA: TGTGCCAGCAGCCCCGGACAGGGCAATCAGCCCCAGCATTTT
CDR3: CASSPGQGNQPQHF
V: TRBV12-3/TRBV12-4
J: TRBJ1-5
D: TRBD1
size: many

DNA: TGTGCCAGCAGTTTATTGGGACACATTGGTAATTCACCCCTCCACTTT
CDR3: CASSLLGHIGNSPLHF
V: TRBV28
J: TRBJ1-6
D: NA
size: once

DNA: TGCAGTGCTCTCAAAAGCACAGATACGCAGTATTTT
CDR3: CSALKSTDTQYF
V: TRBV20-1
J: TRBJ2-3
D: NA
size: many

DNA: TGTGCCAGCAGCCGCGACAGGGTAAACACCGGGGAGCTGTTTTTT
CDR3: CASSRDRVNTGELFF
V: TRBV7-9
J: TRBJ2-2
D: TRBD1
size: many

DNA: TGCAGCGTTGGCCACCATTCCTCCTACAATGAGCAGTTCTTC
CDR3: CSVGHHSSYNEQFF
V: TRBV29-1
J: TRBJ2-1
D: NA
size: NA

DNA: TGTGCCAGCAGCCGGGACAGGGTAGGGCCCCAGCATTTT
CDR3: CASSRDRVGPQHF
V: TRBV7-2
J: TRBJ1-5
D: TRBD1
size: many

DNA: TGTGCCATCAGTGTGGACAGGGCGAACGAGCAGTACTTC
CDR3: CAISVDRANEQYF
V: TRBV10-3
J: TRBJ2-7
D: TRBD1
size: many

DNA: TGTGCCAGCAGCTTTTACAGGGGGCAAGAGACCCAGTACTTC
CDR3: CASSFYRGQETQYF
V: TRBV7-6
J: TRBJ2-5
D: TRBD1
size: few

DNA: TGTGCCAGCAGCCCGTGGACAGGGAGGGGAGATCAGCCCCAGCATTTT
CDR3: CASSPWTGRGDQPQHF
V: TRBV3-1
J: TRBJ1-5
D: TRBD1
size: NA

DNA: TGTGCCAGCAGCGCAGTAGTGGGGGAGACCCAGTACTTC
CDR3: CASSAVVGETQYF
V: TRBV7-2
J: TRBJ2-5
D: NA
size: NA

DNA: TGTGCCAGCAGCCCCCAGGGGGACAATCAGCCCCAGCATTTT
CDR3: CASSPQGDNQPQHF
V: TRBV5-5
J: TRBJ1-5
D: TRBD1
size: many

DNA: TGCAGCGTTGCACCCTCTATCCTCTACAATGAGCAGTTCTTC
CDR3: CSVAPSILYNEQFF
V: TRBV29-1
J: TRBJ2-1
D: NA
size: many

DNA: TGCGCCAGCAGCTTGGGGGCCACGTACACCGGGGAGCTGTTTTTT
CDR3: CASSLGATYTGELFF
V: TRBV5-1
J: TRBJ2-2
D: NA
size: NA

DNA: TGTGCCAGCAGTCGACTTGGACAGGGCGGCTATGGCTACACCTTC
CDR3: CASSRLGQGGYGYTF
V: TRBV27
J: TRBJ1-2
D: TRBD1
size: NA

DNA: TGTGCCAGCAGCAAAGCGGGGACTAGCGGGGACCTAGGGAATGAGCAGTTCTTC
CDR3: CASSKAGTSGDLGNEQFF
V: TRBV21-1
J: TRBJ2-1
D: NA
size: NA

DNA: TGCGCCAGCAGATATGGACAGGGGGAAGAGACCCAGTACTTC
CDR3: CASRYGQGEETQYF
V: TRBV5-1
J: TRBJ2-5
D: TRBD1
size: NA

DNA: TGCGCCAGCAGCTTGGGAGTCGGCGGGAGGGCGTTCGAGGTGCAGTTCTTC
CDR3: CASSLGVGGRAFEVQFF
V: TRBV5-1
J: TRBJ2-1
D: TRBD2
size: few

DNA: TGTGCCAGCATTACTTGGGGCGTTAATGAAAAACTGTTTTTT
CDR3: CASITWGVNEKLFF
V: TRBV28
J: TRBJ1-4
D: NA
size: NA

DNA: TGCAGTGCTAGTTGGGGGGCGAGTCAGCCCCAGCATTTT
CDR3: CSASWGASQPQHF
V: TRBV20-1
J: TRBJ1-5
D: NA
size: many

DNA: TGCAGTGCTAGATCCCGGACAGGGTTGTCACCCCTCCACTTT
CDR3: CSARSRTGLSPLHF
V: TRBV20-1
J: TRBJ1-6
D: TRBD1
size: NA

DNA: TGTGCCAGCAGCTGGAGACTAGCGGGGTGGGATGAGCAGTTCTTC
CDR3: CASSWRLAGWDEQFF
V: TRBV5-6
J: TRBJ2-1
D: TRBD2
size: few

DNA: TGCGCCAGCAGCAGACGCGGACAGGGGGAATCAGGCTACACCTTC
CDR3: CASSRRGQGESGYTF
V: TRBV5-1
J: TRBJ1-2
D: TRBD1
size: few

DNA: TGCAGTGCTACCCAGGGGACCGGGGAGCTGTTTTTT
CDR3: CSATQGTGELFF
V: TRBV20-1
J: TRBJ2-2
D: NA
size: few

DNA: TGCGCCAGCAGCCGGGACAGCGGGGGGGAAAAACTGTTTTTT
CDR3: CASSRDSGGEKLFF
V: TRBV5-1
J: TRBJ1-4
D: TRBD1
size: NA

DNA: TGTGCCATCAGTTCCGGGACATCGCCACCAGAGTACTTC
CDR3: CAISSGTSPPEYF
V: TRBV10-3
J: TRBJ2-7
D: NA
size: few

DNA: TGTGCCAGCAGCTATAAGACAGTCAACACTGAAGCTTTCTTT
CDR3: CASSYKTVNTEAFF
V: TRBV6-5
J: TRBJ1-1
D: NA
size: few

DNA: TGTGCCAGCAGTTTGACTAGTCCTACAGATACGCAGTATTTT
CDR3: CASSLTSPTDTQYF
V: TRBV12-3/TRBV12-4
J: TRBJ2-3
D: NA
size: many

DNA: TGTGCCAGCTCACCAACGGGACTAAACTATGGCTACACCTTC
CDR3: CASSPTGLNYGYTF
V: TRBV18
J: TRBJ1-2
D: NA
size: few

DNA: TGTGCCACCAGTGACCCCGATCCGTACCAAGAGACCCAGTACTTC
CDR3: CATSDPDPYQETQYF
V: TRBV24-1
J: TRBJ2-5
D: NA
size: NA

DNA: TGTGCCAGCAGTAGAAGGGAAGCAGGGCAGTACTTC
CDR3: CASSRREAGQYF
V: TRBV6-2/TRBV6-3
J: TRBJ2-7
D: NA
size: NA

DNA: TGCCCACGCAGGGGAGGCGCCAGGACCCCATTTATGAACACTGAAGCTTTCTTT
CDR3: CPRRGGARTPFMNTEAFF
V: TRBV5-1
J: TRBJ1-1
D: NA
size: NA

DNA: TGTGCCAGCAGTTACGTGACAGGGGTTGAGGACACTGAAGCTTTCTTT
CDR3: CASSYVTGVEDTEAFF
V: TRBV6-2/TRBV6-3
J: TRBJ1-1
D: TRBD1
size: NA

DNA: TGCAGCGTTGAAGTACCGGGGACGGATGAAGCTTTCTTT
CDR3: CSVEVPGTDEAFF
V: TRBV29-1
J: TRBJ1-1
D: NA
size: NA

DNA: TGCAGTTCTCGGCGTTTGAGGTCCCACGAGCAGTACTTC
CDR3: CSSRRLRSHEQYF
V: TRBV20-1
J: TRBJ2-7
D: NA
size: few

DNA: TGTGCCAGCACCTACGGGACGGTAGGCTACACCTTC
CDR3: CASTYGTVGYTF
V: TRBV28
J: TRBJ1-2
D: NA
size: many

DNA: TGTGCCATCAGTCGTGGACAGGCTAGCACAGATACGCAGTATTTT
CDR3: CAISRGQASTDTQYF
V: TRBV10-3
J: TRBJ2-3
D: TRBD1
size: few

DNA: TGCGCCAGCAGCCAAGGCACGCAGGGCAATGAGCAGTTCTTC
CDR3: CASSQGTQGNEQFF
V: TRBV4-1
J: TRBJ2-1
D: NA
size: NA

DNA: TGTGCCAGCAGCTTAGTAAGGGCCGCTGGGACTGAAGCTTTCTTT
CDR3: CASSLVRAAGTEAFF
V: TRBV11-2
J: TRBJ1-1
D: NA
size: NA

DNA: TGTGCCAGCAGCACCGGACAGGGGAGGTACGAGCAGTACTTC
CDR3: CASSTGQGRYEQYF
V: TRBV7-9
J: TRBJ2-7
D: TRBD1
size: few

DNA: TGTGCCAGCAGCCCGACGGACGGTTACAATGAGCAGTTCTTC
CDR3: CASSPTDGYNEQFF
V: TRBV3-1
J: TRBJ2-1
D: NA
size: NA

DNA: TGCAGTGCCAGGGTTGGGGTTGAAGAAGAGACCCAGTACTTC
CDR3: CSARVGVEEETQYF
V: TRBV20-1
J: TRBJ2-5
D: NA
size: few

DNA: TGCAGTGCCCCCGACAGGGGGCGGGAGCAGTACTTC
CDR3: CSAPDRGREQYF
V: TRBV20-1
J: TRBJ2-7
D: TRBD1
size: NA

DNA: TGTGCTAGTGGTTTGGCCCAGGGGGCTGTTTGGGAGACCCAGTACTTC
CDR3: CASGLAQGAVWETQYF
V: TRBV12-5
J: TRBJ2-5
D: TRBD1
size: few

DNA: TGTGCCAGCAGTGGGCAGGGAATTGGCTACACCTTC
CDR3: CASSGQGIGYTF
V: TRBV28
J: TRBJ1-2
D: NA
size: NA

DNA: TGCGCCAGCAGCCAAGTCGTCGGGACAGCATATAGCAATCAGCCCCAGCATTTT
CDR3: CASSQVVGTAYSNQPQHF
V: TRBV4-1
J: TRBJ1-5
D: TRBD1
size: NA

DNA: TGTGCCAGCAGCCAAGTCATGGGGGAGCCTGAAGATGAGCAGTTCTTC
CDR3: CASSQVMGEPEDEQFF
V: TRBV3-1
J: TRBJ2-1
D: NA
size: NA

DNA: TGCAGCGTTGCCTATGGGGGCCCAGATACGCAGTATTTT
CDR3: CSVAYGGPDTQYF
V: TRBV29-1
J: TRBJ2-3
D: NA
size: few

DNA: TGCGCCAGCAGCTTGGGACAGGGGGCCTGGGAGCAGTACTTC
CDR3: CASSLGQGAWEQYF
V: TRBV5-1
J: TRBJ2-7
D: TRBD1
size: NA

DNA: TGCGCCAGCAGTAACAGGGTTGAAAACTATGGCTACACCTTC
CDR3: CASSNRVENYGYTF
V: TRBV5-1
J: TRBJ1-2
D: NA
size: many

DNA: TGCGCCAGCAGCTTCGGCGGGACAGCTATCTCCTACAATGAGCAGTTCTTC
CDR3: CASSFGGTAISYNEQFF
V: TRBV5-1
J: TRBJ2-1
D: NA
size: many

DNA: TGCGCCAGCAGCTTGGCCAATGGGGCCCACGAGCAGTACTTC
CDR3: CASSLANGAHEQYF
V: TRBV5-1
J: TRBJ2-7
D: NA
size: NA

DNA: TGCAGCGGCCTTCTCCAGGGACTCTATGGCTACACCTTC
CDR3: CSGLLQGLYGYTF
V: TRBV29-1
J: TRBJ1-2
D: NA
size: many

DNA: TGTGCCAGCAGCTTATATTCCGGTTCACCCCTCCACTTT
CDR3: CASSLYSGSPLHF
V: TRBV7-6
J: TRBJ1-6
D: NA
size: few

DNA: TGTGCCAGCAGTTACCCGCCGGGAGTAGGGGGCACAGATACGCAGTATTTT
CDR3: CASSYPPGVGGTDTQYF
V: TRBV6-2/TRBV6-3
J: TRBJ2-3
D: NA
size: few